The clone carrying this TCR beta chain appeared many times. Its target is unknown. PBMCs originated in roughly 10 ml of fresh peripheral blood. This entry comes from a study of Graves' ophthalmopathy and Graves' hyperthyroidism. Whole-study context: The study drew peripheral blood at initial diagnosis, before any treatment.

The CDR3 runs to 13 residues. V shed 8 bases and J shed 3 bases, with 13 bases lying between them. Amplification of the TCR beta CDR3 regions used RNA transcripts (as template). Investigators did first-round RT-PCR with HTBI primers, then second-round multiplex PCR. TCRdb reanalysed the multiplex PCR reads using MiXCR and keeps one entry per CDR3 protein. The profile covers around 470,000 distinct CDR3 sequences, with approximately 14% appearing a single time and approximately 9.8% taken by the ten largest. Overall study findings and caveats: The 13-signature model separated ophthalmopathy from stable hyperthyroidism at just under 90% sensitivity and roughly 80% specificity. In blood, most expanded thyroid clonotypes above 0.001 frequency were also detected.

This TCR was sampled from a woman aged 25 to 45 with Graves' ophthalmopathy. Specimen: blood. This chain uses TRBV12-3 or TRBV12-4 with TRBJ1-1; the D gene is possibly TRBD1 (5 bases). In DNA, the CDR3 is TGTGCCAGCGGGACGGCTTGGGACACTGAAGCTTTCTTT. Protein sequence: CASGTAWDTEAFF.